These T cell receptor beta chains were read from a single sample in a study of metastatic and nonmetastatic thyroid tumors. TCRdb re-called clones via MiXCR from the PCR reads. The sample lists roughly 20,000 clones; approximately 30% were seen once. The specimen sequenced was blood. The receptors originated from a female donor with papillary thyroid cancer or a benign thyroid nodule (not recorded which). Some clones in this sample may be carry-over from other donors' samples. CDR3s include the opening cysteine and the closing phenylalanine or tryptophan. D genes are given only for firm matches. The listing skips clone size in some rows; elsewhere it reads once, few, many or a size class.

j_call,v_call,clone_size,d_call,cdr3_aa,cdr3_nt
TRBJ1-2,TRBV28,many,NA,CASSLVQGDYGYTF,TGTGCCAGCAGTTTAGTTCAGGGCGACTATGGCTACACCTTC
TRBJ1-2,TRBV5-4,many,TRBD1,CASIQTGSLDGYTF,TGTGCCAGCATCCAGACAGGGTCTCTCGATGGCTACACCTTC
TRBJ2-3,TRBV6-1,few,NA,CASSLGVWTDTQYF,TGTGCCAGCAGTCTCGGAGTTTGGACAGATACGCAGTATTTT
TRBJ2-5,TRBV19,few,NA,CASSNQWCQETQYF,TGTGCCAGTAGTAACCAGTGGTGTCAAGAGACCCAGTACTTC
TRBJ2-1,TRBV11-2,few,TRBD2,CASSSHGTASGSYEQFF,TGTGCCAGCAGCTCCCATGGGACGGCTAGCGGGAGTTATGAGCAGTTCTTC
TRBJ1-2,TRBV6-1,few,TRBD1,CASSEAFGQGIYGYTF,TGTGCCAGCAGTGAAGCTTTCGGACAGGGGATTTATGGCTACACCTTC
TRBJ2-7,TRBV29-1,NA,TRBD1,CSARGSGSYEQYF,TGCAGCGCCAGGGGGTCAGGTTCGTACGAGCAGTACTTC
TRBJ1-2,TRBV12-3/TRBV12-4,many,TRBD1,CASSLRGTGGWYTF,TGTGCCAGCAGTTTACGTGGGACAGGGGGCTGGTACACCTTC
TRBJ1-1,TRBV19,few,TRBD1,CASSLTGGSAEAFF,TGTGCCAGTAGCCTTACAGGGGGCTCGGCTGAAGCTTTCTTT
TRBJ2-7,TRBV12-3/TRBV12-4,few,TRBD1,CASSRFGTGAYEQYF,TGTGCCAGCAGCAGGTTCGGGACAGGGGCCTACGAGCAGTACTTC
TRBJ2-2,TRBV5-1,medium-sized,NA,CASSVRQIRAGELFF,TGCGCCAGCAGCGTGAGACAGATAAGGGCCGGGGAGCTGTTTTTT
TRBJ2-7,TRBV4-2,NA,TRBD1,CASSQGPSGQGIYEQYF,TGTGCCAGCAGCCAAGGGCCCTCTGGACAGGGGATATACGAGCAGTACTTC
TRBJ2-5,TRBV6-1,many,TRBD2,CASTLLGAGERQETQYF,TGTGCCAGCACCCTGCTTGGGGCGGGAGAGAGGCAAGAGACCCAGTACTTC
TRBJ1-4,TRBV6-1,many,NA,CASSRGWGSEKLFF,TGTGCCAGCAGTAGGGGGTGGGGCAGCGAAAAACTGTTTTTT
TRBJ2-7,TRBV28,many,NA,CASRYSYEQYF,TGTGCCAGCAGGTACTCCTACGAGCAGTACTTC
TRBJ2-6,TRBV12-3/TRBV12-4,many,NA,CASSLSGAGANVLTF,TGTGCCAGCAGTTTATCCGGGGCTGGGGCCAACGTCCTGACTTTC
TRBJ1-2,TRBV6-4,NA,TRBD1,CASRRTGGVGYTF,TGTGCCAGCAGGAGGACAGGGGGAGTCGGCTACACCTTC
TRBJ1-1,TRBV7-3,medium-sized,TRBD1,CASSYRQGPDTEAFF,TGTGCCAGCAGTTATAGACAGGGGCCGGACACTGAAGCTTTCTTT
TRBJ1-1,TRBV5-1,many,NA,CASSFEWGDGTEAFF,TGCGCCAGCAGCTTCGAATGGGGTGACGGCACTGAAGCTTTCTTT
TRBJ1-1,TRBV10-3,many,NA,CATRSGHLNTEAFF,TGTGCCACACGATCTGGACACCTGAACACTGAAGCTTTCTTT
TRBJ1-5,TRBV19,medium-sized,TRBD1,CASSSSSEGARFRNQPQHF,TGTGCCAGTAGTTCATCGTCCGAGGGGGCGCGGTTTCGCAATCAGCCCCAGCATTTT
TRBJ2-7,TRBV6-2/TRBV6-3,NA,TRBD2,CASSVLPSGAYEQYF,TGTGCCAGCAGCGTTCTGCCTAGCGGGGCCTACGAGCAGTACTTC
TRBJ1-1,TRBV20-1,medium-sized,NA,CSARDGRRDSTFF,TGCAGTGCTAGAGATGGTAGGAGGGATTCGACTTTCTTT
TRBJ2-6,TRBV6-1,few,NA,CASSWGGQVGANVLTF,TGTGCCAGCAGTTGGGGGGGACAGGTCGGGGCCAACGTCCTGACTTTC
TRBJ1-5,TRBV19,NA,NA,CPSSHLTVDWHQPQHF,TGTCCCAGTAGTCATTTGACAGTGGATTGGCATCAGCCCCAGCATTTT
TRBJ1-2,TRBV20-1,many,NA,CSAMGLANYGYTF,TGCAGTGCTATGGGCCTAGCTAACTATGGTTACACCTTC
TRBJ1-5,TRBV30,few,NA,CAWSGRYSNQPQHF,TGTGCCTGGAGTGGCCGATATAGCAATCAGCCCCAGCATTTT
TRBJ2-1,TRBV27,NA,NA,CASSLSLASSSYNEQFF,TGTGCCAGCAGTTTATCGCTAGCGTCGAGCTCCTACAATGAGCAGTTCTTC
TRBJ2-5,TRBV9,many,TRBD2,CASSALAGIGETQYF,TGTGCCAGCAGCGCGCTAGCGGGAATAGGAGAGACCCAGTACTTC
TRBJ2-1,TRBV7-9,many,TRBD2,CASSLVGGRDEQFF,TGTGCCAGCAGCTTAGTCGGGGGGAGGGATGAGCAGTTCTTC
TRBJ2-7,TRBV30,NA,NA,CAWSARLSEYEQYF,TGTGCCTGGAGTGCCCGACTATCGGAATACGAGCAGTACTTC
TRBJ1-1,TRBV18,many,TRBD1,CAGRQGADTEAFF,TGTGCCGGCCGGCAGGGGGCTGACACTGAAGCTTTCTTT
TRBJ1-4,TRBV6-1,many,NA,CASRLDRSTNEKLFF,TGTGCCAGCAGACTGGACCGATCAACTAATGAAAAACTGTTTTTT
TRBJ2-7,TRBV7-9,NA,NA,CASSFERAYEQYF,TGTGCCAGCAGCTTCGAGAGAGCTTACGAGCAGTACTTC
TRBJ2-7,TRBV2,many,NA,CASTGKAEQYF,TGTGCCAGCACCGGCAAGGCCGAGCAGTACTTC
TRBJ2-3,TRBV28,many,NA,CASSIQVATDTQYF,TGTGCCAGCAGTATACAGGTTGCGACAGATACGCAGTATTTT
TRBJ2-3,TRBV5-8,NA,NA,CASSLYGSPDTQYF,TGTGCCAGCAGCTTGTACGGAAGCCCAGATACGCAGTATTTT
TRBJ1-1,TRBV19,many,NA,CASSIFLGAEAFF,TGTGCCAGTAGTATTTTCCTGGGGGCTGAAGCTTTCTTT
TRBJ1-1,TRBV5-1,NA,NA,CASSFQGRTEAFF,TGCGCCAGCAGCTTTCAGGGGCGCACTGAAGCTTTCTTT
TRBJ2-7,TRBV7-9,many,TRBD1,CASSLPGQPYEQYF,TGTGCCAGCAGCTTGCCGGGACAGCCCTACGAGCAGTACTTC
TRBJ1-1,TRBV20-1,many,NA,CSAPGIIRRFPEAFF,TGCAGTGCTCCTGGAATCATCCGTCGGTTCCCTGAAGCTTTCTTT
TRBJ2-2,TRBV5-6,once,NA,CASSPNPGTGELFF,TGTGCCAGCAGCCCAAATCCAGGGACCGGGGAGCTGTTTTTT
TRBJ2-6,TRBV5-4,medium-sized,NA,CASIDSSGANVLTF,TGTGCCAGTATAGACAGCTCTGGGGCCAACGTCCTGACTTTC
TRBJ2-3,TRBV11-2,many,TRBD2,CASSHRTSGRSSTDTQYF,TGTGCCAGCAGCCACAGGACTAGCGGGAGATCTAGCACAGATACGCAGTATTTT
TRBJ1-1,TRBV7-2,once,NA,CASSLERNTEAFF,TGTGCCAGCAGCCTTGAAAGGAACACTGAAGCTTTCTTT
TRBJ1-5,TRBV6-1,NA,NA,CASSERPVLDVPQHF,TGTGCCAGCAGTGAGAGACCTGTGTTGGATGTGCCCCAGCATTTT
TRBJ2-1,TRBV12-3/TRBV12-4,NA,NA,CASRGTGLSSYNEQFF,TGTGCCAGCAGGGGAACAGGCTTAAGCTCCTACAATGAGCAGTTCTTC
TRBJ1-6,TRBV6-6,few,NA,CASSYGNRRHNSPLHF,TGTGCCAGCAGTTACGGGAACCGTAGGCACAATTCACCCCTCCACTTT
TRBJ1-1,TRBV20-1,NA,NA,CSAGLPGHRNTEAFF,TGCAGTGCCGGACTCCCGGGACACAGGAACACTGAAGCTTTCTTT
TRBJ1-1,TRBV7-2,NA,NA,CASSLEGITEAFF,TGTGCCAGCAGCTTAGAAGGGATCACTGAAGCTTTCTTT
TRBJ1-4,TRBV25-1,NA,NA,CASNNNEKLFF,TGTGCCAGCAACAATAATGAAAAACTGTTTTTT
TRBJ2-2,TRBV11-2,NA,TRBD1,CASSLGQGATGELFF,TGTGCCAGCAGCTTAGGACAGGGTGCCACCGGGGAGCTGTTTTTT
TRBJ2-7,TRBV19,few,TRBD2,CASRLLAGSTYEQYF,TGTGCCAGTAGGCTCCTAGCGGGGAGTACCTACGAGCAGTACTTC